The 12 T cell receptor beta chains below come from one sample, sequenced in a study of blood T cell repertoires in COVID-19. TCRdb's copy holds only in-frame clones and misses some; the assay was immunoSEQ multiplex PCR. The sample has almost 350,000 clones, roughly 89% seen once. Sequenced material: peripheral blood. Every receptor here comes from a woman aged 60 to 75 with COVID-19, enrolled during active disease.

The CDR3 coding sequence is TGTGCCAGCACTCTTCAACCAGGGGGCGGTCAGCCCCAGCATTTT. Translated, it gives CASTLQPGGGQPQHF. The chain employs TRBV2 and TRBJ1-5, with TRBD1 identical over 8 bases. Looked up from germline, CDR1 is SNHLY and CDR2 is FYNNEI. The CDR3 loop spans 15 amino acids. With 7 bases clipped from V and 6 bases from J, the junction kept 11 bases outside the gene matches.

The CDR3 DNA is TGTGCCATCAGTCCCCGGGGTGACTCAAATGAAAAACTGTTTTTT. As protein: CAISPRGDSNEKLFF. The chain employs TRBV10-3 and TRBJ1-4; D unresolved. CDR3 length: 15 amino acids. The V gene's germline CDR1 is ENHRY and CDR2 SYGVKD. Trimming took off 5 bases at V and 5 bases at J, with 15 bases between the two ends.

The chain joins TRBV2 to TRBJ1-2; D is possibly TRBD1 (5 bases). This CDR3 has 12 residues. The germline CDR1 and CDR2 sequences are SNHLY and FYNNEI. The germline V and J ends were trimmed by 8 bases and 7 bases, with 14 bases remaining between them. CDR3: CASRGLGGGYTF. CDR3 nucleotides: TGTGCCAGCCGAGGGCTGGGGGGTGGCTACACCTTC.

This clone was observed a handful of times. The rearrangement uses TRBV19 and TRBJ2-1; 12 nucleotides agree with TRBD2. The CDR3 contains 14 residues. V was clipped by 5 bases and J by 8 bases; unmatched bases: 4. The germline V gene has CDR1 LNHDA and CDR2 SQIVND (reference sequence). This CDR3 reads CASSRTSGVYEQFF. DNA for the CDR3: TGTGCCAGTAGTCGGACTAGCGGGGTGTATGAGCAGTTCTTC.

This chain joins TRBV7-3 and TRBJ2-2, with 7 positions matching TRBD1. The V gene's germline CDR1 is SGHTA and CDR2 FQGTGA. CDR3 length equals 14 residues. The J segment lost 3 bases and the V segment lost 6 bases, leaving 4 bases of the junction unmatched. CDR3 in DNA: TGTGCCAGCAGGGGAACAGGGGACACCGGGGAGCTGTTTTTT. Amino acids: CASRGTGDTGELFF.

The chain is built from TRBV28 and TRBJ1-4; no clear D. The CDR3 consists of 14 residues. Trimming pared 7 bases from V and 6 bases from J, leaving 15 bases between. Germline CDR1 and CDR2: MDHEN and SYDVKM. CDR3 in DNA: TGTGCCAGCACCACTTGGGGAGGTTATGAAAAACTGTTTTTT. Translating it yields CASTTWGGYEKLFF. Combining the CDR3 with reference TRBV28 and TRBJ1-4 gives the whole variable domain DVKVTQSSRYLVKRTGEKVFLECVQDMDHENMFWYRQDPGLGLRLIYFSYDVKMKEKGDIPEGYSVSREKKERFSLILESASTNQTSMYLCASTTWGGYEKLFFGSGTQLSVL.

The chain is built from TRBV28 and TRBJ1-6; D unresolved. CDR1 is MDHEN, CDR2 SYDVKM, per germline. Trimming took off 3 bases at V and 10 bases at J, with 7 bases between the two ends. The length of the CDR3 is 12 residues. DNA for the CDR3: TGTGCCAGCAGTTTCAGTATCTCACCCCTCCACTTT. Amino acids: CASSFSISPLHF.

J is TRBJ2-1 and V is TRBV1; the table's TRBD2 call for D was not verified on the DNA. TRBV1 is classified as a pseudogene. This CDR3 contains 17 residues. The CDR3 bases are TGCACCAGCAGCCAAGATACTTGGACTAGCGGGGGGGTTAGGGAGTTCTTC. Protein sequence: CTSSQDTWTSGGVREFF.

The rearrangement links TRBV18 to TRBJ1-6, with TRBD1 identical over 7 bases. Looked up from germline, CDR1 is KGHSH and CDR2 is LQKENI. V trimming: 6 bases; J trimming: 6 bases; junction bases outside the gene matches: 5. The CDR3 contains 14 residues. CDR3 sequence (DNA): TGTGCCAGCTCGTCCCGGGACAGTAATTCACCCCTCCACTTT. This sequence encodes CASSSRDSNSPLHF.

The rearrangement uses TRBV9 and TRBJ2-1; 8 positions match TRBD2. Germline values: CDR1 SGDLS, CDR2 YYNGEE. The J segment lost 4 bases and the V segment lost 0 bases, leaving 3 bases of the junction unmatched. This CDR3 is 15 amino acids long. CDR3 sequence: CASSVVIAGYNEQFF. The CDR3 nucleotides are TGTGCCAGCAGCGTAGTGATAGCGGGGTACAATGAGCAGTTCTTC.

The chain combines TRBV5-1 with TRBJ1-2, with 7 nucleotides matching TRBD1. V trimming: 5 bases; J trimming: 8 bases; junction bases outside the gene matches: 9. The CDR3 spans 13 residues. Germline V lookup: CDR1 SGHRS, CDR2 YFSETQ. This chain's CDR3 is CASRLTGLSGYTF. The CDR3 nucleotides read TGCGCCAGCAGATTGACAGGGTTGAGCGGCTACACCTTC.

The genes are TRBV7-2 and TRBJ1-1; the match to TRBD1 covers 8 bases. This CDR3 region has 16 residues. Germline trimming cut 0 bases from V and 5 bases from J; bases unmatched to any gene: 8. CDR1 and CDR2 (germline): SGHTA, FQGNSA. Written as DNA, the CDR3 is TGTGCCAGCAGCTTAGCGAAGACAGGGGTTGGAACTGAAGCTTTCTTT. Its protein is CASSLAKTGVGTEAFF. Full variable domain (outside the CDR3, taken from reference TRBV7-2 and TRBJ1-1): GAGVSQSPSNKVTEKGKDVELRCDPISGHTALYWYRQSLGQGLEFLIYFQGNSAPDKSGLPSDRFSAERTGGSVSTLTIQRTQQEDSAVYLCASSLAKTGVGTEAFFGQGTRLTVV.